These 29 T cell receptor beta chains were sequenced from one sample in a study of blood T cell repertoires in COVID-19. Libraries were prepared by immunoSEQ multiplex PCR; TCRdb keeps only in-frame clonotypes and omits some of them. The sample holds about 160,000 clones, around 81% seen once. The sequenced sample was peripheral blood. All receptors come from a man between 70 and 80 years old who had recovered from COVID-19.

The chain links TRBV29-1 to TRBJ1-4; 9 bases are shared with TRBD1. The J segment lost 3 bases and the V segment lost 6 bases, leaving 2 bases of the junction unmatched. The V gene's germline CDR1 is SQVTM and CDR2 ANQGSEA. The CDR3 runs to 13 residues. The CDR3 loop is CSVRDRANEKLFF. The DNA of the CDR3 is TGCAGCGTGAGGGACAGGGCTAATGAAAAACTGTTTTTT. The full variable domain, rest sourced from reference TRBV29-1 and TRBJ1-4, is SAVISQKPSRDICQRGTSLTIQCQVDSQVTMMFWYRQQPGQSLTLIATANQGSEATYESGFVIDKFPISRPNLTFSTLTVSNMSPEDSSIYLCSVRDRANEKLFFGSGTQLSVL.

The rearrangement joins TRBV5-1 to TRBJ2-1, with 7 bases fitting TRBD1. The V segment lost 0 bases and the J segment 2 bases; nucleotides outside the gene matches: 2. The germline V gene encodes CDR1 SGHRS and CDR2 YFSETQ. This CDR3 comprises 15 residues. CDR3 DNA sequence: TGCGCCAGCAGCTTGGGACAGGGACCCTACAATGAGCAGTTCTTC. This sequence encodes CASSLGQGPYNEQFF.

The chain has TRBV3-1 (or the pseudogene TRBV3-2) and TRBJ2-5; D remains ambiguous. Germline lookup yields CDR1 LGHDT and CDR2 YNNKEL (reference sequence). This CDR3 spans 17 amino acids. V gave up 0 bases and J gave up 4 bases, with 18 bases separating them. CDR3 loop: CASSQDLTDRIRETQYF. The DNA of the CDR3 is TGTGCCAGCAGCCAAGATCTAACAGACCGAATACGAGAGACCCAGTACTTC.

In this sample, this clone turned up a few times. The genes are TRBV12-3 or TRBV12-4 and TRBJ2-1, with a tentative D call TRBD2 (7 bases). The CDR3 sequence is 12 residues long. Trimming cost V 3 bases and J 10 bases, with 10 bases left between them. The CDR3 DNA reads as TGTGCCAGCAGTTTTTCGGGGGGCGAGCAGTTCTTC. It is translated as CASSFSGGEQFF.

The rearrangement uses TRBV18 and TRBJ2-4, with D possibly TRBD2 on 7 matching bases. The CDR3 contains 16 residues. Germline V gives CDR1 KGHSH, CDR2 LQKENI. With 6 bases removed from V and 1 base from J, the gap between germline ends came to 16 bases. The CDR3 is CASSPRGALAKNIQYF. In nucleotides, the CDR3 is TGTGCCAGCTCGCCCCGGGGGGCGCTGGCCAAAAACATTCAGTACTTC.

This clone was seen only a few times. The J gene is TRBJ1-3, the V gene TRBV12-3 or TRBV12-4, with D maybe TRBD1 (6 bases). The V and J ends lost 5 bases and 7 bases respectively, with 12 bases between them. The CDR3 sequence is 13 residues long. CDR3 nucleotides: TGTGCCAGCAGTACAGGGCATCTTAACACCATATATTTT. This translates into CASSTGHLNTIYF.

In this sample, this clone turned up a few times. This chain joins TRBV4-1 and TRBJ2-1; TRBD2 agrees at 14 bases. Germline-derived CDR1 and CDR2 are MGHRA and YSYEKL. CDR3 length: 18 amino acids. V shed 2 bases, J shed 8 bases, and the junction held 11 bases outside the gene matches. The CDR3 loop is CASSQTTSGRGGRDEQFF. In DNA, the CDR3 is TGCGCCAGCAGCCAAACGACTAGCGGGAGGGGGGGCCGTGATGAGCAGTTCTTC.

This clone was picked up a small number of times. The chain has TRBV9 and TRBJ2-1; 9 nucleotides match TRBD2. This CDR3 comprises 16 residues. V shed 0 bases, J shed 2 bases, and the junction held 3 bases outside the gene matches. CDR1 SGDLS and CDR2 YYNGEE come from the germline V gene. This CDR3 is CASSVAPSGAYNEQFF. The DNA of the CDR3 is TGTGCCAGCAGCGTAGCCCCTAGCGGGGCCTACAATGAGCAGTTCTTC.

A single count supports this clone. The DNA of the CDR3 is TGTGCCAGCAGCCCAAGGGATCGGAGGGACGAGCAGTACTTC. This encodes CASSPRDRRDEQYF. The rearrangement uses TRBV3-1 (or the pseudogene TRBV3-2) and TRBJ2-7; tentative D call: TRBD2 (6 bases). This CDR3 region has 14 residues. V lost 4 bases and J 5 bases, leaving 15 bases between the germline ends. Per germline, CDR1 LGHDT and CDR2 YNNKEL (reference sequence).

The rearrangement joins TRBV30 to TRBJ2-7; D is perhaps TRBD1 (6 bases). CDR1 is GTSNPN and CDR2 is SVGIG in the germline V gene (reference sequence). The CDR3 consists of 13 residues. V lost 8 bases to trimming and J lost 2 bases, with 16 bases between them. Here the CDR3 reads CAASGTNPYEQYF. For the CDR3, the DNA is TGTGCCGCTTCCGGGACAAATCCCTACGAGCAGTACTTC.

This rearrangement joins TRBV5-1 to TRBJ1-1; D unresolved. Germline lookup yields CDR1 SGHRS and CDR2 YFSETQ. This CDR3 contains 16 residues. V lost 4 bases and J 4 bases, leaving 20 bases between the germline ends. The CDR3 loop reads CASSPSPGVIGTEAFF. The CDR3 DNA follows: TGCGCCAGCAGCCCCTCCCCTGGAGTCATAGGCACTGAAGCTTTCTTT.

This clone was seen just once. The CDR3 DNA sequence: TGTGCCAGCTCACCACGTCTAGCAGAGAACACCGGGGAGCTGTTTTTT. This codes for CASSPRLAENTGELFF. The gene calls are TRBV18 and TRBJ2-2; weak D call: TRBD2 (5 bases). Trimming took 1 base from V and 1 from J, leaving 10 bases between them. The CDR3 extends over 16 amino acids. Germline assignment: CDR1 KGHSH and CDR2 LQKENI.

The chain carries TRBV7-2 and TRBJ1-6; D is perhaps TRBD1 (5 bases). CDR3 length equals 17 residues. V gave up 4 bases and J gave up 9 bases, with 22 bases separating them. Germline V gene sequence: CDR1 SGHTA, CDR2 FQGNSA. For the CDR3, the DNA is TGTGCCAGCAGCTCGGAGGGGCGTCCTCAGAGGACTTCACCCCTCCACTTT. It codes for CASSSEGRPQRTSPLHF.

This chain links TRBV5-4 with TRBJ2-4, with 9 bases that match TRBD1. Per germline, CDR1 SGHNT and CDR2 YYREEE (reference sequence). With V trimmed by 3 bases and J by 7 bases, 5 bases remained unmatched. CDR3 length: 14 amino acids. The CDR3 loop reads CASSSGQGPNIQYF. The DNA for the CDR3 is TGTGCCAGCAGCTCGGGACAGGGCCCCAACATTCAGTACTTC.

This clone was counted once. The chain combines TRBV5-1 with TRBJ2-3; TRBD2 matches 9 bases. Trimming at V came to 0 bases and at J to 7 bases, leaving 6 bases not matched to a gene. From germline, CDR1 is SGHRS and CDR2 YFSETQ. This CDR3 region has 15 residues. This CDR3 is CASSLGAGGPHTQYF. CDR3 coding DNA: TGCGCCAGCAGCTTGGGGGCGGGAGGGCCACATACGCAGTATTTT.

The rearrangement joins TRBV7-2 to TRBJ1-1, with D perhaps matching TRBD1 (6 bases). With 4 bases removed from V and 4 bases from J, the gap between germline ends came to 13 bases. Germline V gives CDR1 SGHTA, CDR2 FQGNSA. CDR3 size: 14 residues. The CDR3 bases are TGTGCCAGCAGCTCAACACAGGGCCTCACTGAAGCTTTCTTT. This sequence encodes CASSSTQGLTEAFF.

The chain combines TRBV5-1 with TRBJ2-1; TRBD1 matches 10 bases. CDR3 length: 15 amino acids. J lost 10 bases, V lost 0 bases, and 7 bases had no gene match. Germline CDR1 reads SGHRS; CDR2 reads YFSETQ. The CDR3 nucleotides are TGCGCCAGCAGCTTGGAACCGGGACAGGGGAGCGAGCAGTTCTTC. Translating gives CASSLEPGQGSEQFF.

The rearrangement joins TRBV6-2 or TRBV6-3 to TRBJ2-1, with 8 positions matching TRBD2. The CDR3 contains 18 residues. Germline CDR1 and CDR2: MNHEY and SVGEGT. V was pared by 0 bases and J by 7 bases, with 14 bases of the junction left unmatched. The DNA for the CDR3 is TGTGCCAGCAGTTACTCCCTCTTCGAGCGGGAGTCAAGGAATGAGCAGTTCTTC. It encodes CASSYSLFERESRNEQFF.

CDR3 residues: CASSQEWRSLGADTQYF. DNA for the CDR3: TGTGCCAGCAGCCAAGAGTGGCGGAGCCTGGGTGCAGATACGCAGTATTTT. This sequence joins TRBV4-2 and TRBJ2-3, with D unclear. The CDR3 runs 17 residues. CDR1 LGHNA and CDR2 YNFKEQ come from the germline V gene. Trimming shortened V by 0 bases and J by 4 bases, and 17 bases separated the two germline ends.

The chain is built from TRBV7-3 and TRBJ2-2; D gene ambiguous. Trimming shortened V by 4 bases and J by 6 bases, and 6 bases separated the two germline ends. CDR1 is SGHTA, CDR2 FQGTGA, per germline. The CDR3 is made up of 12 amino acids. The CDR3 coding sequence is TGTGCCAGCAGCTCCCAGGCCGGGGAGCTGTTTTTT. This translates into CASSSQAGELFF.

The rearrangement links TRBV9 to TRBJ1-2, with 10 bases aligning to TRBD1. CDR1 and CDR2 (germline): SGDLS, YYNGEE. The ends lost 3 bases at V and 3 bases at J; junction bases unmatched: 5. The CDR3 contains 15 residues. The CDR3 nucleotides read TGTGCCAGCAGCGAGGACAGGGGGTACTACTATGGCTACACCTTC. Translated, it gives CASSEDRGYYYGYTF.

The CDR3 reads CASSQAGPSTDTQYF. As DNA, the CDR3 is TGCGCCAGCAGTCAAGCGGGCCCGAGCACAGATACGCAGTATTTT. The chain links TRBV10-1 to TRBJ2-3; a weak D match, TRBD2 (6 bases). Germline CDR1 and CDR2: WNHNN and SYGVQD (reference sequence). The CDR3 has 15 residues. V gave up 5 bases and J gave up 0 bases, with 12 bases separating them.

The genes are TRBV4-1 and TRBJ2-7; 9 bases fit TRBD1. V shed 3 bases, J shed 3 bases, and the junction held 6 bases outside the gene matches. The CDR3 is 15 amino acids. Germline values: CDR1 MGHRA, CDR2 YSYEKL. CDR3 loop: CASSQAPGQGYEQYF. Here the CDR3 DNA reads TGCGCCAGCAGCCAGGCACCGGGACAGGGCTACGAGCAGTACTTC.

This clone was observed many times. The gene calls are TRBV5-1 and TRBJ1-4, with 8 nucleotides matching TRBD1. The CDR3 extends over 14 amino acids. Per germline, CDR1 SGHRS and CDR2 YFSETQ. The junction had 5 bases not matched to a gene; V was cut back by 4 bases and J by 6 bases. Written as DNA, the CDR3 is TGCGCCAGCAGCAACCAGGGGGCAGATGAAAAACTGTTTTTT. Translation gives CASSNQGADEKLFF.

J is TRBJ2-1 and V is TRBV4-1; 12 bases line up with TRBD2. Trimming removed 1 base from V and 4 bases from J; junction bases left unmatched: 2. The CDR3 length is 16 residues. Germline V gene data show CDR1 as MGHRA and CDR2 as YSYEKL. The CDR3 region is CASSQGGLAGYNEQFF. The CDR3 DNA reads as TGCGCCAGCAGCCAAGGTGGACTAGCGGGATACAATGAGCAGTTCTTC.

The chain couples TRBV2 to TRBJ2-3, with D possibly matching TRBD2 (6 bases). The CDR3 is made up of 14 amino acids. Germline CDR1 SNHLY, CDR2 FYNNEI. V lost 6 bases and J 0 bases, leaving 10 bases between the germline ends. This chain's CDR3 is CASSRDLSTDTQYF. CDR3 nucleotides: TGTGCCAGCAGCCGGGACTTAAGCACAGATACGCAGTATTTT.

The chain links TRBV30 to TRBJ2-3; TRBD2 is a possible D gene (5 bases). The germline V gene encodes CDR1 GTSNPN and CDR2 SVGIG (reference sequence). V lost 3 bases, J lost 0 bases, and 10 bases lay in between. This CDR3 is 14 amino acids long. CDR3 amino acids: CAWRVRTSTDTQYF. CDR3 bases: TGTGCCTGGAGAGTCAGGACTAGCACAGATACGCAGTATTTT. The whole variable domain, filled in from reference TRBV30 and TRBJ2-3, reads SQTIHQWPATLVQPVGSPLSLECTVEGTSNPNLYWYRQAAGRGLQLLFYSVGIGQISSEVPQNLSASRPQDRQFILSSKKLLLSDSGFYLCAWRVRTSTDTQYFGPGTRLTVL.

The chain combines TRBV3-1 (or the pseudogene TRBV3-2) with TRBJ1-2; possibly TRBD1 for D (6 bases). V gave up 6 bases and J gave up 8 bases, with 22 bases separating them. Germline V CDR1 and CDR2: LGHDT, YNNKEL (reference sequence). The CDR3 sequence is 15 residues long. The CDR3 spells CASSPRTGGEVGYTF. CDR3 nucleotide sequence: TGTGCCAGCAGTCCAAGAACGGGGGGCGAGGTAGGCTACACCTTC.

This clone has just one count. This chain uses TRBV3-1 (or the pseudogene TRBV3-2) with TRBJ1-2; 9 bases map to TRBD1. Germline V gives CDR1 LGHDT, CDR2 YNNKEL (reference sequence). Trimming cost V 6 bases and J 8 bases; bases outside gene matches: 7. CDR3 length: 13 amino acids. This CDR3 is CASRAQGAGGYTF. The CDR3 DNA follows: TGTGCCAGCAGGGCACAGGGGGCTGGGGGCTACACCTTC.